These 2 T cell receptor beta chains came from one sample sequenced in a study of cytomegalovirus exposure and HLA in healthy donors. PCR employed 60 Vbeta and 13 Jbeta primers. Assay: immunoSEQ multiplex PCR; the TCRdb copy retains only in-frame clones and omits some. Seen here are around 120,000 clones, roughly 62% observed once, and the top ten hold about 1.6%. Material for sequencing was PBMCs. Receptor source: a young man in good health and CMV-seropositive.

The V and J genes are TRBV2 and TRBJ2-1, with a possible D match to TRBD1 (6 bases). The V end was cut by 7 bases, the J end by 7 bases, with 14 bases between. Germline lookup yields CDR1 SNHLY and CDR2 FYNNEI. The CDR3 is made up of 13 amino acids. The CDR3 DNA sequence: TGTGCCAGCACTGGGACACCTCGTAATGAGCAGTTCTTC. Translating gives CASTGTPRNEQFF. The full variable domain, with the rest looked up from reference TRBV2 and TRBJ2-1, is EPEVTQTPSHQVTQMGQEVILRCVPISNHLYFYWYRQILGQKVEFLVSFYNNEISEKSEIFDDQFSVERPDGSNFTLKIRSTKLEDSAMYFCASTGTPRNEQFFGPGTRLTVL.

V and J are TRBV9 and TRBJ2-2, with 7 bases identical to TRBD1. CDR3 length: 15 residues. Looked up from germline, CDR1 is SGDLS and CDR2 is YYNGEE. V shed 8 bases and J 0 bases; nucleotides not matched to a gene: 7. The CDR3 DNA sequence: TGTGCCAGTACCCTCGGGACAGCGAACACCGGGGAGCTGTTTTTT. Protein product: CASTLGTANTGELFF.